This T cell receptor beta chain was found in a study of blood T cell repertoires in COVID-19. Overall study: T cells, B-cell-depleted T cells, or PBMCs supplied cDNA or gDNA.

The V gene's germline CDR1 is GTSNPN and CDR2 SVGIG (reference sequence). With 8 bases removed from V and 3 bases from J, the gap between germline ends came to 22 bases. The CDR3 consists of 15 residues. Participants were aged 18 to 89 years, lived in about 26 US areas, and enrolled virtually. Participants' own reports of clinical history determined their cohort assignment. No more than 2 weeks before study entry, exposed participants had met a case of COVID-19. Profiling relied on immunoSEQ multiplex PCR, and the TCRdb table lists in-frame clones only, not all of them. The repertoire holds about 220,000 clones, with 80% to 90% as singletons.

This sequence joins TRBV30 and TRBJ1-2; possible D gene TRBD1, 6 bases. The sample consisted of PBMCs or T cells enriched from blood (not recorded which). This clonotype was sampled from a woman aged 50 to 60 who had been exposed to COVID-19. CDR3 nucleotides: TGTGCCCGTGGGGGCATAATGGAAGCTGACTATGGCTACACCTTC. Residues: CARGGIMEADYGYTF.